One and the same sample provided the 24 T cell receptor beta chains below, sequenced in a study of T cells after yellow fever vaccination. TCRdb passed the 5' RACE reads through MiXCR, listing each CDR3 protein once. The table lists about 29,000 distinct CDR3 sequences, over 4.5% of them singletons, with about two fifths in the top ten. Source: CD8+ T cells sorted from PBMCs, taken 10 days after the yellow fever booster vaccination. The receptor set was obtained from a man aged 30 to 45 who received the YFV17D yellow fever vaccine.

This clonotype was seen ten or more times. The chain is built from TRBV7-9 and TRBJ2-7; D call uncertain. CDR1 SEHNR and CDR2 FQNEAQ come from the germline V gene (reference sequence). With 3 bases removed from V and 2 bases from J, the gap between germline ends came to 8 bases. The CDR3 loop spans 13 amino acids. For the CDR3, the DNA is TGTGCCAGCAGCTTCTCAGGCCCCTACGAGCAGTACTTC. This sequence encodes CASSFSGPYEQYF.

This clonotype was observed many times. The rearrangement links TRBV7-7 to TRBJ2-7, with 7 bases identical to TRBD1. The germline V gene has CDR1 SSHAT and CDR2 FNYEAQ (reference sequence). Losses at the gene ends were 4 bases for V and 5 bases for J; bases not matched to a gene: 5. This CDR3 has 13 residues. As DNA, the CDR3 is TGTGCCAGCAGCTCGACAGGGCTCGACGAGCAGTACTTC. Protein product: CASSSTGLDEQYF.

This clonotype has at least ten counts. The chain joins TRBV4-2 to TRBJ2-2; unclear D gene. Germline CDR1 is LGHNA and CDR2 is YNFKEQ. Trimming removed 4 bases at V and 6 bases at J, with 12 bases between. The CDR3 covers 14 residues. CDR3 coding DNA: TGTGCCAGCAGCCTTGACCTGGTGTCCGGGGAGCTGTTTTTT. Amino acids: CASSLDLVSGELFF.

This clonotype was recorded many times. CDR3 region: CAGLAGSTDTQYF. CDR3 nucleotides: TGTGCCGGTTTAGCGGGAAGCACAGATACGCAGTATTTT. The chain employs TRBV2 and TRBJ2-3; 8 bases are a match to TRBD2. V shed 11 bases and J 0 bases; nucleotides not matched to a gene: 4. Germline V gene lookup returns CDR1 SNHLY and CDR2 FYNNEI. The CDR3 is 13 residues long.

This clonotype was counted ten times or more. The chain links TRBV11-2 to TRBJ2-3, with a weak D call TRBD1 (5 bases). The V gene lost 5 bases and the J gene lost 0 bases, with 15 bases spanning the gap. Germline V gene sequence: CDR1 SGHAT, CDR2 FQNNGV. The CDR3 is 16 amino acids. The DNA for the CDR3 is TGTGCCAGCAGCCTTAAGGGGTTGTCTAGCACAGATACGCAGTATTTT. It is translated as CASSLKGLSSTDTQYF.

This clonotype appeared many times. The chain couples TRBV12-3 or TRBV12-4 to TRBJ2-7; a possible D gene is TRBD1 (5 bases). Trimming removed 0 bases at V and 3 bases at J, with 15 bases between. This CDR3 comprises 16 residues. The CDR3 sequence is CASSLAGAQDFYEQYF. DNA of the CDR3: TGTGCCAGCAGTTTAGCAGGGGCTCAAGACTTCTACGAGCAGTACTTC.

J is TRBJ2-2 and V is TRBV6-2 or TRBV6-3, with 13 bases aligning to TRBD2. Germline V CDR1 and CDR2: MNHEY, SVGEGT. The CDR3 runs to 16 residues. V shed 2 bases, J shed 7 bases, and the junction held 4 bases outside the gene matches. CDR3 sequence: CASSYGLAGADGELFF. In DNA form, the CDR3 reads TGTGCCAGCAGTTACGGACTAGCGGGAGCGGACGGGGAGCTGTTTTTT.

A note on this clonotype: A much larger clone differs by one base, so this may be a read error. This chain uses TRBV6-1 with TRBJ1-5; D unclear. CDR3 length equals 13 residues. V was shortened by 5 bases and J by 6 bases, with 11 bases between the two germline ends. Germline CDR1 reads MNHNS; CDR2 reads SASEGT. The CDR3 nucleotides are TGTGCCAGCAGTCCCGGCCCAATTCAGCCCCAGCATTTT. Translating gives CASSPGPIQPQHF.

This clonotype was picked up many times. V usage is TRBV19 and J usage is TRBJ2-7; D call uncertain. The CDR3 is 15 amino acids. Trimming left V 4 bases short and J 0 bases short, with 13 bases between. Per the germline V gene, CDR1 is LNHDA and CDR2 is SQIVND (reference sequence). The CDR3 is CASSTWTESSYEQYF. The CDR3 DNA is TGTGCCAGTAGTACCTGGACGGAGAGCTCCTACGAGCAGTACTTC.

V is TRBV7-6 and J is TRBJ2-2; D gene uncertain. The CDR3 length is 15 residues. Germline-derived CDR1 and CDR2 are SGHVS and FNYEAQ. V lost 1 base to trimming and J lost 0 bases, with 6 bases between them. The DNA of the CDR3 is TGTGCCAGCAGCTTAGAATCCACGAACACCGGGGAGCTGTTTTTT. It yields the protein CASSLESTNTGELFF. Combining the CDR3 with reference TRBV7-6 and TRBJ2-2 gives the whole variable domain GAGVSQSPRYKVTKRGQDVALRCDPISGHVSLYWYRQALGQGPEFLTYFNYEAQQDKSGLPNDRFSAERPEGSISTLTIQRTEQRDSAMYRCASSLESTNTGELFFGEGSRLTVL.

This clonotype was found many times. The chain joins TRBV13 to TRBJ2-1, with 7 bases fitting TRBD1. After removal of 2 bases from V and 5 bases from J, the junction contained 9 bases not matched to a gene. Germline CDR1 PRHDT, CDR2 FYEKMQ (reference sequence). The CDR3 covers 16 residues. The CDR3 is CASSLWDSPPHNEQFF. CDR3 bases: TGTGCCAGCAGCTTATGGGACAGCCCGCCCCACAATGAGCAGTTCTTC.

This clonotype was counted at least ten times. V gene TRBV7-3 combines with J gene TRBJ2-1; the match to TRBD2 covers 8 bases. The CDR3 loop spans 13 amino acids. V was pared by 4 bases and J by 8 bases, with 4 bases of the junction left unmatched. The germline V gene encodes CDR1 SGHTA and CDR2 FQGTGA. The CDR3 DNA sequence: TGTGCCAGCAGCTCTCGGGGGGGGTATGAGCAGTTCTTC. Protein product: CASSSRGGYEQFF.

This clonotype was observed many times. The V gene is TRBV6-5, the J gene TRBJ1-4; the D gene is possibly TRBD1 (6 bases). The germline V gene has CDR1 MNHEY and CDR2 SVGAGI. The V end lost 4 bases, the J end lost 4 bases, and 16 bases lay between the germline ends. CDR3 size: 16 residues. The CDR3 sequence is CASSSFRQAINEKLFF. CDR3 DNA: TGTGCCAGCAGTTCCTTTCGACAGGCCATTAATGAAAAACTGTTTTTT.

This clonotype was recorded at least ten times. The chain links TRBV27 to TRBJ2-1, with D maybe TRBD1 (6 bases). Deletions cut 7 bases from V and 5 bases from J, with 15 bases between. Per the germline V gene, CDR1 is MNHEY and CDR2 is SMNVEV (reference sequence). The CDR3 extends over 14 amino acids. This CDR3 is CASTISGTHNEQFF. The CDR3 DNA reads TGTGCCAGCACCATTTCCGGGACACACAATGAGCAGTTCTTC.

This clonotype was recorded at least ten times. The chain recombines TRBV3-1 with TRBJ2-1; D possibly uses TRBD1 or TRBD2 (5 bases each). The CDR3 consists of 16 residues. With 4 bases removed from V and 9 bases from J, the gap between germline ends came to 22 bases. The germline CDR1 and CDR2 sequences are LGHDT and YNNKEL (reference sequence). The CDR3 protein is CASSPPGLAVWSEQFF. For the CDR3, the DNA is TGTGCCAGCAGCCCCCCGGGGCTAGCCGTATGGAGTGAGCAGTTCTTC.

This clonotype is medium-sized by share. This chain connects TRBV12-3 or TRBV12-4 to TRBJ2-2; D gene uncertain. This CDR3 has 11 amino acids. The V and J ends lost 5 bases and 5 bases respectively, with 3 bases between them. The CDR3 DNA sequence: TGTGCCAGCAGTGGAACCGGGGAGCTGTTTTTT. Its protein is CASSGTGELFF.

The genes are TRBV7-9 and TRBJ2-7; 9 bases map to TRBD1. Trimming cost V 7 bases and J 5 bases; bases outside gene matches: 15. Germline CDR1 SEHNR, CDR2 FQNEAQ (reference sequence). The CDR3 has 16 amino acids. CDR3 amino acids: CASTPPPGQGRNEQYF. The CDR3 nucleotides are TGTGCCAGCACCCCCCCCCCCGGACAGGGGAGGAACGAGCAGTACTTC.

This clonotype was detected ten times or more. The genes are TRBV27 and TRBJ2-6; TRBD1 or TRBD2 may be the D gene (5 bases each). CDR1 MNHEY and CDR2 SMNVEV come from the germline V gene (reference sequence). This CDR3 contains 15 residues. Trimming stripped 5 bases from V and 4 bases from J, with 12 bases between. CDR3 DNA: TGTGCCAGCAGTGAGGGGTTGGGCGGGGCCAACGTCCTGACTTTC. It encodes CASSEGLGGANVLTF.

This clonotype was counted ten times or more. The CDR3 here is CASSSPNEQFF. CDR3 coding DNA: TGTGCCAGCAGCTCACCTAATGAGCAGTTCTTC. The genes are TRBV7-6 and TRBJ2-1, with unresolved D. Germline loops: CDR1 SGHVS, CDR2 FNYEAQ. The CDR3 sequence is 11 residues long. The ends were cut back, 4 bases at V and 7 bases at J, with 5 bases in the middle.

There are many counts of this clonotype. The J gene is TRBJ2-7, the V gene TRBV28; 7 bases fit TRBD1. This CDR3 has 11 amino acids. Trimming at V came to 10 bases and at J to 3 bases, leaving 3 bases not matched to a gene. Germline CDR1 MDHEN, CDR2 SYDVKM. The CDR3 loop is CAIRDSYEQYF. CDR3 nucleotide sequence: TGTGCCATCCGGGACAGCTACGAGCAGTACTTC.

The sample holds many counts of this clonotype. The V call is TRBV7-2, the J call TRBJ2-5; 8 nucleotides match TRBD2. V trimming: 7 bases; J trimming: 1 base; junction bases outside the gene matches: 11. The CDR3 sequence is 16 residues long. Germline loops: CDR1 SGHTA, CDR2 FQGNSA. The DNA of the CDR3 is TGTGCCAGCAACCTGGGGCTAGCGGGTCTCCAAGAGACCCAGTACTTC. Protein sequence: CASNLGLAGLQETQYF.

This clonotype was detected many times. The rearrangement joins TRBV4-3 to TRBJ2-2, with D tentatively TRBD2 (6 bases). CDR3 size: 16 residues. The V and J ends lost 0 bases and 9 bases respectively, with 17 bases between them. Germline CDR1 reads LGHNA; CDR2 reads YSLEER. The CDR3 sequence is CASSQDPPEGPRELFF. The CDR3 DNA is TGCGCCAGCAGCCAAGATCCTCCGGAGGGGCCGAGGGAGCTGTTTTTT.

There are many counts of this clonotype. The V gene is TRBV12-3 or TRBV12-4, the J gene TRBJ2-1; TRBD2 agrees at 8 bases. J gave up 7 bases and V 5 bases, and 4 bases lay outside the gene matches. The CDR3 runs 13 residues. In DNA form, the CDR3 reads TGTGCCAGCAGTCCGGGGGGGGGAAATGAGCAGTTCTTC. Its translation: CASSPGGGNEQFF.

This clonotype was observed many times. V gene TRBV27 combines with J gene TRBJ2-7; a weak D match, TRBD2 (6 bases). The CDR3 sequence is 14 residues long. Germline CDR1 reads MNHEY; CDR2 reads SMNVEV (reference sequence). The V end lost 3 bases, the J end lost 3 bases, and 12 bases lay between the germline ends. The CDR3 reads CASSFRASDYEQYF. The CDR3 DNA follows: TGTGCCAGCAGTTTTCGGGCTAGCGACTACGAGCAGTACTTC.